This TCR beta chain emerged from a study of control samples from healthy donors and cancer patients. Produced via immunoSEQ multiplex PCR; TCRdb's table is partial and in-frame only. Of tens of thousands of clones in the sample, approximately 88% were seen once. Germline V gene data show CDR1 as LGHNA and CDR2 as YSLEER. V lost 0 bases and J 0 bases, leaving 6 bases between the germline ends. The length of the CDR3 is 15 residues. This TCR was recovered from a man over 45 in good health. The chain employs TRBV4-3 and TRBJ1-5, with D uncertain. Specimen: blood. The CDR3 coding sequence is TGCGCCAGCAGCCAAGATATGAATAGCAATCAGCCCCAGCATTTT. The encoded protein is CASSQDMNSNQPQHF.